The clone carrying this TCR beta chain was counted once. Its cognate antigen is unknown. This record belongs to a study of CD8+ T cells in alopecia areata. As the sequencing template, cDNA was produced by extracting RNA and reverse transcribing it. The table came from immunoSEQ multiplex PCR; TCRdb's copy has only in-frame clones and leaves some out. The table lists around 210,000 clones, 56% of them singletons. From PBMCs, CD4+ and CD8+ T cells were sorted. Points from the study as a whole: Sequencing of scalp tissue also captures the resident alphabeta T cells of normal skin.

The ends lost 6 bases at V and 4 bases at J; junction bases unmatched: 10. Germline CDR1 and CDR2: MGHRA and YSYEKL. The CDR3 spans 16 residues. The receptor comes from a human donor in good health. Material: CD8+ T cells sorted from blood. The V and J genes are TRBV4-1 and TRBJ2-3; 10 bases line up with TRBD2. CDR3 in amino acids: CASSPLGTSVADTQYF. The CDR3 DNA follows: TGCGCCAGCAGTCCTCTAGGGACTAGCGTCGCAGATACGCAGTATTTT.